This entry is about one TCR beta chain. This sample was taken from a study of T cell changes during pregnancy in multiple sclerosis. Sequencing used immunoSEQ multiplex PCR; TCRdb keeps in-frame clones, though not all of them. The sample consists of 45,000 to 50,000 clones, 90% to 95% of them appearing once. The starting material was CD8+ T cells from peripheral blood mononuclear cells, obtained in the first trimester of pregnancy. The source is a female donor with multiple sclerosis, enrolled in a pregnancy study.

The DNA of the CDR3 is TGTGCCAGCAGCTTCTACGGGAGCCACTACAATGAGCAGTTCTTC. Amino acids: CASSFYGSHYNEQFF. The chain combines TRBV7-9 with TRBJ2-1; D perhaps matches TRBD2 (6 bases). Germline V gene data show CDR1 as SEHNR and CDR2 as FQNEAQ (reference sequence). The CDR3 totals 15 residues. Trimming stripped 3 bases from V and 3 bases from J, with 12 bases between. Complete variable domain (other parts from reference TRBV7-9 and TRBJ2-1): DTGVSQNPRHKITKRGQNVTFRCDPISEHNRLYWYRQTLGQGPEFLTYFQNEAQLEKSRLLSDRFSAERPKGSFSTLEIQRTEQGDSAMYLCASSFYGSHYNEQFFGPGTRLTVL.